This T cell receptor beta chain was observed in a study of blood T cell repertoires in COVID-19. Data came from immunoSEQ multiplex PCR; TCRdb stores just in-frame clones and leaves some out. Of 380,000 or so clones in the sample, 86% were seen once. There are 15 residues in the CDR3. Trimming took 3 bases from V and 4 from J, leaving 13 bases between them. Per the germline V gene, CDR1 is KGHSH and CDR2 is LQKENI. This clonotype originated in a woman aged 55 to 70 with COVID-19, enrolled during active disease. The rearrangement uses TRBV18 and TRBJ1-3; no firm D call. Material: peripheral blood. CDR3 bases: TGTGCCAGCTCACCGCTCCGGGGAGAAGGAAACACCATATATTTT. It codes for CASSPLRGEGNTIYF.